A selection of T cell receptor beta chains follows, all from one sample in a study of identical twins. TCRdb analysed the 5' RACE reads with MiXCR anew, one entry per CDR3 protein. The sample holds roughly 250,000 distinct CDR3 sequences, roughly 7% seen once. This sample was also put to use in a study of yellow fever vaccine responses in identical twins.

The specimen was memory (CD45RO+) T cells sorted from blood. These receptor sequences come from a woman aged 18 to 35 in good health. Both conserved end residues are part of each CDR3. A D gene is named only where the DNA matches it firmly. Size values are once, few and many counts, or a class for expanded clones, and some rows have none.

TRBJ1-6	TRBV6-1	-	few	CASSPGVSYNSPLHF	TGTGCCAGCAGTCCCGGGGTCTCCTATAATTCACCCCTCCACTTT
TRBJ1-6	TRBV5-1	TRBD1	many	CASSLAGQTSSYNSPLHF	TGCGCCAGCAGCTTGGCGGGACAGACGAGCTCCTATAATTCACCCCTCCACTTT
TRBJ2-1	TRBV20-1	TRBD2	-	CSARGLAGGPYNEQFF	TGCAGTGCTAGGGGACTAGCGGGAGGACCCTACAATGAGCAGTTCTTC
TRBJ1-1	TRBV10-3	-	few	CAISESTGLRNEAFF	TGTGCCATCAGTGAGTCGACGGGGTTGAGGAATGAAGCTTTCTTT
TRBJ2-5	TRBV5-1	TRBD1	many	CASSTGQGAEETQYF	TGCGCCAGCAGCACGGGACAGGGGGCTGAGGAGACCCAGTACTTC
TRBJ2-6	TRBV5-1	TRBD1	many	CASSLAAGTGMANVLTF	TGCGCCAGCAGCTTGGCTGCGGGGACAGGGATGGCCAACGTCCTGACTTTC
TRBJ2-5	TRBV7-6	-	-	CASSLAQRAGQETQYF	TGTGCCAGCAGCTTAGCGCAGCGGGCGGGGCAAGAGACCCAGTACTTC
TRBJ2-7	TRBV27	-	-	CASSFTGGYEQYF	TGTGCCAGCAGTTTTACTGGGGGCTACGAGCAGTACTTC
TRBJ2-7	TRBV4-2	TRBD2	many	CASSQGTSGISYEQYF	TGTGCCAGCAGCCAGGGGACTAGCGGGATCTCCTACGAGCAGTACTTC
TRBJ2-3	TRBV12-3/TRBV12-4	-	many	CASILSGGLAGRDTQYF	TGTGCCAGCATTCTCTCCGGAGGGCTAGCCGGGCGAGATACGCAGTATTTT
TRBJ1-3	TRBV20-1	-	many	CSARQTNSAGNTIYF	TGCAGTGCTAGACAGACTAATTCGGCGGGAAACACCATATATTTT
TRBJ1-3	TRBV12-3/TRBV12-4	TRBD1	-	CASSPTGVAGNTIYF	TGTGCCAGCAGTCCGACAGGGGTGGCTGGAAACACCATATATTTT
TRBJ2-1	TRBV24-1	TRBD1	-	CATSDRITGTDYNEQFF	TGTGCCACCAGTGATAGGATTACCGGGACAGATTACAATGAGCAGTTCTTC
TRBJ1-2	TRBV7-2	-	many	CASTYPGSLANYGYTF	TGTGCCAGCACCTACCCGGGTTCCTTAGCTAACTATGGCTACACCTTC
TRBJ2-3	TRBV7-9	TRBD2	few	CASSAGTSARGADTQYF	TGTGCCAGCAGCGCCGGGACTAGCGCCAGAGGCGCAGATACGCAGTATTTT
TRBJ1-5	TRBV3-1	-	-	CASSRDGQRNQPQHF	TGTGCCAGCAGCCGGGACGGGCAAAGAAATCAGCCCCAGCATTTT
TRBJ1-6	TRBV12-3/TRBV12-4	-	few	CASSLKAGNSPLHF	TGTGCCAGCAGTTTAAAGGCAGGCAACTCACCCCTCCACTTT
TRBJ1-6	TRBV5-6	-	-	CASSLDHGDSPLHF	TGTGCCAGCAGCTTGGACCACGGTGATTCACCCCTCCACTTT
TRBJ1-1	TRBV5-6	TRBD1	many	CASRTGGSDTEAFF	TGTGCCAGCAGGACAGGGGGCTCGGACACTGAAGCTTTCTTT
TRBJ2-1	TRBV5-1	-	many	CASSTTGSSYNEQFF	TGCGCCAGCAGCACCACAGGCAGCTCCTACAATGAGCAGTTCTTC
TRBJ2-2	TRBV18	-	many	CASSPSTANTGELFF	TGTGCCAGCTCACCGTCGACAGCGAACACCGGGGAGCTGTTTTTT
TRBJ2-2	TRBV5-5	TRBD1	few	CASSLGTASGGELFF	TGTGCCAGCAGCTTAGGGACAGCCTCAGGAGGGGAGCTGTTTTTT
TRBJ1-2	TRBV5-6	-	many	CASSQVGGYGYTF	TGTGCCAGCAGCCAGGTCGGGGGCTATGGCTACACCTTC
TRBJ1-1	TRBV29-1	-	many	CSTTLVLSPTEAFF	TGCAGCACCACACTGGTTTTAAGTCCCACTGAAGCTTTCTTT
TRBJ2-7	TRBV6-2/TRBV6-3	-	-	CASSFSETYEQYF	TGTGCCAGCAGTTTTAGTGAAACCTACGAGCAGTACTTC
TRBJ1-1	TRBV9	-	few	CASSVVPENTEAFF	TGTGCCAGCAGCGTAGTTCCCGAGAACACTGAAGCTTTCTTT
TRBJ1-1	TRBV15	-	-	CATSRGEGDTEAFF	TGTGCCACCAGCAGGGGGGAGGGGGACACTGAAGCTTTCTTT
TRBJ2-3	TRBV29-1	-	few	CSVEDSLEGPSTDTQYF	TGCAGCGTTGAAGATTCGTTAGAAGGGCCTAGCACAGATACGCAGTATTTT
TRBJ1-6	TRBV5-5	-	few	CASSFVREPNSPLHF	TGTGCCAGCAGCTTTGTCAGGGAGCCAAATTCACCCCTCCACTTT
TRBJ2-1	TRBV10-3	-	few	CAISRGREVDEQFF	TGTGCCATCAGTCGCGGCAGGGAGGTCGATGAGCAGTTCTTC
TRBJ2-3	TRBV14	-	-	CASNQGTDTQYF	TGTGCCAGCAACCAAGGGACAGATACGCAGTATTTT
TRBJ2-3	TRBV24-1	TRBD1	once	CATSENRGWNTQYF	TGTGCCACCAGTGAGAACAGGGGGTGGAATACGCAGTATTTT
TRBJ2-5	TRBV5-8	-	few	CASSLGGRAQETQYF	TGTGCCAGCAGCTTGGGAGGACGGGCACAAGAGACCCAGTACTTC
TRBJ1-1	TRBV7-8	TRBD1	few	CASSARDREVRAFF	TGTGCCAGCAGCGCCCGGGACAGGGAAGTAAGGGCTTTCTTT
TRBJ2-2	TRBV12-3/TRBV12-4	TRBD2	-	CASSPAGGLGTGELFF	TGTGCCAGCAGCCCTGCGGGGGGCTTGGGCACCGGGGAGCTGTTTTTT
TRBJ1-1	TRBV12-3/TRBV12-4	TRBD1	many	CASRPGGTTEAFF	TGTGCCAGCAGACCAGGGGGTACGACTGAAGCTTTCTTT
TRBJ2-5	TRBV5-1	TRBD2	few	CASSPGTSGGETQYF	TGCGCCAGCAGCCCCGGGACTAGCGGCGGGGAGACCCAGTACTTC
TRBJ1-1	TRBV3-1	-	few	CASSQDPGGRGTEAFF	TGTGCCAGCAGCCAAGACCCTGGGGGGAGAGGAACTGAAGCTTTCTTT
TRBJ2-1	TRBV27	TRBD2	-	CASSSLAGLTNEQFF	TGTGCCAGCAGTTCCCTAGCGGGGCTTACCAATGAGCAGTTCTTC
TRBJ2-1	TRBV11-2	TRBD2	many	CASSAGTSLYNEQFF	TGTGCCAGCAGCGCCGGGACTAGCCTCTACAATGAGCAGTTCTTC
TRBJ1-1	TRBV29-1	-	-	CSVLEDRRAFF	TGCAGCGTTCTTGAGGACCGGAGGGCTTTCTTT
TRBJ2-1	TRBV4-1	-	few	CASSREIGGYNEQFF	TGCGCCAGCAGCCGCGAGATCGGGGGTTACAATGAGCAGTTCTTC
TRBJ2-5	TRBV5-6	-	-	CASFRDKGTQYF	TGTGCCAGCTTCCGGGATAAAGGGACCCAGTACTTC
TRBJ2-7	TRBV7-8	-	few	CASSLAQEYEQYF	TGTGCCAGCAGCTTAGCCCAGGAGTACGAGCAGTACTTC
TRBJ2-7	TRBV28	TRBD2	few	CASSFITSGTTRYEQYF	TGTGCCAGCAGTTTTATAACTAGCGGGACCACCAGGTACGAGCAGTACTTC
TRBJ2-1	TRBV2	TRBD2	-	CASYPQVASGRLDEQFF	TGTGCCAGCTACCCTCAAGTGGCTAGCGGGAGGCTAGATGAGCAGTTCTTC